Listed below are T cell receptor beta chains from one sample, sequenced in a study of cytomegalovirus exposure and HLA in healthy donors. This table comes from immunoSEQ multiplex PCR, and its TCRdb copy is limited to in-frame clones, with some not included. The data show more than 90,000 clones, around three quarters seen once. The source material was PBMCs. The receptors come from a man aged 25 to 40 in good health and CMV-seronegative. Each CDR3 is given without its conserved first and last residue. Only part of the rows carry a size: once, few, many, or a class if the clone is expanded.

v_call	j_call	clone_size	cdr3_aa
TRBV9	TRBJ1-3	few	ASSVAGAANGNTIY
TRBV19	TRBJ2-4	-	ASSSRSLAVLAKNIQY
TRBV12-5	TRBJ1-1	few	ASGFMNTEAF
TRBV6-4	TRBJ2-2	-	ASSDGTSHTGELF
TRBV19	TRBJ2-3	-	ASSIGGLADTQY
TRBV5-4	TRBJ2-7	-	ASSPGTGDYQQY
TRBV5-1	TRBJ1-1	-	ASSLIQGWDTEAF
TRBV29-1	TRBJ1-5	-	SVVRTDLPSNQPQH
TRBV5-8	TRBJ1-2	-	AIRSGYGYT
TRBV9	TRBJ1-1	few	ASSVGQGGVAEAF
TRBV4-2	TRBJ1-2	-	ASSPEGGGAYGYT
TRBV4-1	TRBJ2-3	-	ASSQTSGGRTDTQY
TRBV27	TRBJ2-2	-	ASSSISRGNTGELF
TRBV6-1	TRBJ2-7	few	ASSEGGGSFYEQY
TRBV12-5	TRBJ2-1	-	ASGLGLLVSGRDNEQF
TRBV5-5	TRBJ1-1	few	ASSFSGFPTNTEAF
TRBV11-2	TRBJ1-2	-	ASSLQGMDGYT
TRBV7-2	TRBJ1-2	-	ASSLGYTDYGYT
TRBV14	TRBJ1-2	-	ASSQGLRGRGGGYT
TRBV5-4	TRBJ2-4	-	ASSLEPRGLDIQY
TRBV4-1	TRBJ1-1	few	ASSHPDRNTEAF
TRBV18	TRBJ2-1	-	ASSPRSGDEQF
TRBV11-3	TRBJ2-2	-	ASSLEEASWATGELF
TRBV28	TRBJ1-2	-	ASSLHRAGFNGYT
TRBV7-9	TRBJ2-3	-	SSSLPWASGNTDTQY
TRBV27	TRBJ2-6	-	ASSLSKGQGISGANVLT
TRBV6-5	TRBJ2-5	-	ASSYSATSGGETQY
TRBV7-6	TRBJ2-1	few	ASSPWSSYNEQF
TRBV11-2	TRBJ2-2	-	ASPLFQSRELF
TRBV18	TRBJ2-2	-	ASSPAQVPGELF
TRBV9	TRBJ2-3	-	ASSASGSTDTQY
TRBV29-1	TRBJ2-1	-	SAGYRVGEQF
TRBV29-1	TRBJ2-1	-	SVSGLAGILRNNEQF
TRBV4-2	TRBJ2-4	few	ASSQKSGSGHIQY
TRBV19	TRBJ2-1	once	ASSRDRYNEQF
TRBV5-8	TRBJ1-2	-	AIRPGYGYT
TRBV7-2	TRBJ2-5	-	ASSPRTGGAETQY
TRBV21-1	TRBJ2-1	-	ASSKTPWVAARAEQF
TRBV7-3	TRBJ2-1	-	ASSSRTSGAYNEQF
TRBV10-1	TRBJ2-2	-	ASSEGGRATGELF
TRBV12-5	TRBJ1-2	-	ASGLELQGQDRGYT